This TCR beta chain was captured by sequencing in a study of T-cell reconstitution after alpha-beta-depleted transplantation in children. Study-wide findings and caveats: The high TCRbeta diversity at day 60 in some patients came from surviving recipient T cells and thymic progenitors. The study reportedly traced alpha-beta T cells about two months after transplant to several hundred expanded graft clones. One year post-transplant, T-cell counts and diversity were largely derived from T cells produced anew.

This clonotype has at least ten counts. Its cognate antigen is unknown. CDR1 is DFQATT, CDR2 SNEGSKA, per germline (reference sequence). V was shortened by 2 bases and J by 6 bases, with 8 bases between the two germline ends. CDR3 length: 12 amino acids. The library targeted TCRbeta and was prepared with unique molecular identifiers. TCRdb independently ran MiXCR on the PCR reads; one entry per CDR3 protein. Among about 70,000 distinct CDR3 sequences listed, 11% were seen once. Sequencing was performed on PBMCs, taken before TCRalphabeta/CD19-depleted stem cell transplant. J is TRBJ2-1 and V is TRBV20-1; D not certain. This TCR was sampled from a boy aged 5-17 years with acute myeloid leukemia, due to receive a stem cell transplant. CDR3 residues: CSARFGPNEQFF. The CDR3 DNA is TGCAGTGCTAGATTCGGACCCAATGAGCAGTTCTTC.